These 30 T cell receptor beta chains came from one sample sequenced in a study of shared clonotypes between healthy human individuals. Assay: immunoSEQ multiplex PCR; the TCRdb copy retains only in-frame clones and omits some. Of 950,000 to 1,100,000 clones in the sample, about 84% were seen once. Sequenced material: memory CD4+ T cells from PBMCs. The subset denotes: CD45RA-negative fraction. The receptors here all came from a man between 18 and 29 years old in good health. Some clones in this sample may be carry-over from other donors' samples.

The chain couples TRBV5-5 to TRBJ2-7; 7 bases fit TRBD1. Germline V gene lookup returns CDR1 SGHKS and CDR2 YYEKEE (reference sequence). CDR3 length: 16 residues. The ends lost 2 bases at V and 5 bases at J; junction bases unmatched: 13. DNA of the CDR3: TGTGCCAGCAGCTTTAGGGACAGACCGTCCAGTCACGAGCAGTACTTC. Translating gives CASSFRDRPSSHEQYF.

The chain carries TRBV5-4 and TRBJ1-2, with unresolved D. Germline loops: CDR1 SGHNT, CDR2 YYREEE (reference sequence). V was cut by 4 bases and J by 4 bases, with 8 bases left in between. This CDR3 has 12 residues. CDR3 nucleotides: TGTGCCAGCAGCGGGGATTTCTATGGCTACACCTTC. Protein sequence: CASSGDFYGYTF.

This chain uses TRBV2 with TRBJ2-7; the D is unclear. V shed 2 bases and J shed 0 bases, with 5 bases lying between them. This CDR3 has 13 residues. The germline V gene encodes CDR1 SNHLY and CDR2 FYNNEI. CDR3 region: CASSEQVSYEQYF. Here the CDR3 DNA reads TGTGCCAGCAGTGAACAAGTCTCCTACGAGCAGTACTTC.

The chain is built from TRBV5-1 and TRBJ2-2; no clear D. Germline V lookup: CDR1 SGHRS, CDR2 YFSETQ. This CDR3 has 13 amino acids. Trimming stripped 1 base from V and 8 bases from J, with 9 bases between. The CDR3 loop reads CASSLSQNGELFF. Written as DNA, the CDR3 is TGCGCCAGCAGCTTGAGCCAGAATGGGGAGCTGTTTTTT.

This clone was picked up one time. V gene TRBV20-1 combines with J gene TRBJ2-7; D is unclear. Germline V gene data show CDR1 as DFQATT and CDR2 as SNEGSKA (reference sequence). Deletions cut 1 base from V and 5 bases from J, with 6 bases between. This CDR3 comprises 11 residues. CDR3 coding DNA: TGCAGTGCTAGAGTTTACCACGAGCAGTACTTC. It specifies CSARVYHEQYF.

The rearrangement links TRBV19 to TRBJ1-4; no definite D call. Per the germline V gene, CDR1 is LNHDA and CDR2 is SQIVND (reference sequence). Deletions cut 4 bases from V and 2 bases from J, with 14 bases between. This CDR3 spans 16 amino acids. CDR3 DNA: TGTGCCAGTAGTAGCGACGGAGGGAGGACTAATGAAAAACTGTTTTTT. Translated, it gives CASSSDGGRTNEKLFF.

The V gene is TRBV29-1, the J gene TRBJ2-3, with 13 bases aligning to TRBD2. Trimming cost V 3 bases and J 6 bases; bases outside gene matches: 6. The CDR3 consists of 15 residues. Germline assignment: CDR1 SQVTM and CDR2 ANQGSEA. The CDR3 DNA follows: TGCAGCGTTGAGGGGACTAGCGGGAAAGGGGATACGCAGTATTTT. Protein sequence: CSVEGTSGKGDTQYF.

As for this clone: At one end, the junction sequence differs from germline, possibly due to a read error. The chain links TRBV19 to TRBJ1-1; D is unresolved. Germline assignment: CDR1 LNHDA and CDR2 SQIVND (reference sequence). This CDR3 has 12 residues. The CDR3 sequence: CASKSRVTETFF. In DNA, the CDR3 is TGTGCCAGTAAATCCCGGGTCACTGAAACTTTCTTT.

A note on this clone: Other DNA sequences in the sample encode the same CDR3. The V gene is TRBV5-6, the J gene TRBJ1-4, with TRBD1 as a possible D gene (5 bases). The germline gives CDR1 SGHDT, CDR2 YYEEEE. The CDR3 sequence is 14 residues long. With 0 bases removed from V and 2 bases from J, the gap between germline ends came to 5 bases. Written as DNA, the CDR3 is TGTGCCAGCAGCTTGGGGGGGACTAATGAAAAACTGTTTTTT. This translates into CASSLGGTNEKLFF. The variable domain in full, completed from reference TRBV5-6 and TRBJ1-4, reads DAGVTQSPTHLIKTRGQQVTLRCSPKSGHDTVSWYQQALGQGPQFIFQYYEEEERQRGNFPDRFSGHQFPNYSSELNVNALLLGDSALYLCASSLGGTNEKLFFGSGTQLSVL.

The DNA for the CDR3 is TGTGCCAGCTCACCAACGGGGACAGCGAACACTGAAGCTTTCTTT. This encodes CASSPTGTANTEAFF. The gene calls are TRBV18 and TRBJ1-1; 7 bases align to TRBD1. V gave up 2 bases and J gave up 1 base; unmatched junction bases: 4. The CDR3 sequence is 15 residues long. CDR1 is KGHSH and CDR2 is LQKENI in the germline V gene.

This chain connects TRBV29-1 to TRBJ1-4; the D gene is possibly TRBD1 (6 bases). The CDR3 runs 13 residues. The germline V and J ends were trimmed by 4 bases and 6 bases, with 12 bases remaining between them. Germline V gene sequence: CDR1 SQVTM, CDR2 ANQGSEA. Here the CDR3 reads CSVGTAPDEKLFF. DNA for the CDR3: TGCAGCGTTGGGACAGCGCCCGATGAAAAACTGTTTTTT. The variable domain in full, with the rest retrieved from reference TRBV29-1 and TRBJ1-4, is SAVISQKPSRDICQRGTSLTIQCQVDSQVTMMFWYRQQPGQSLTLIATANQGSEATYESGFVIDKFPISRPNLTFSTLTVSNMSPEDSSIYLCSVGTAPDEKLFFGSGTQLSVL.

V and J are TRBV6-5 and TRBJ1-5, with 8 bases that match TRBD1. With V trimmed by 6 bases and J by 9 bases, 7 bases remained unmatched. The CDR3 has 13 residues. CDR1 is MNHEY and CDR2 is SVGAGI in the germline V gene. CDR3 loop: CASRLTGGWPQHF. As DNA, the CDR3 is TGTGCCAGCAGACTAACAGGGGGTTGGCCCCAGCATTTT.

The CDR3: CSVGGLADTQYF. The CDR3 DNA reads as TGCAGCGTTGGGGGTTTGGCAGATACGCAGTATTTT. The chain uses TRBV29-1 and TRBJ2-3; unclear D gene. CDR3 length: 12 amino acids. V lost 4 bases to trimming and J lost 4 bases, with 9 bases between them. Germline loops: CDR1 SQVTM, CDR2 ANQGSEA.

This clone occurred once. The rearrangement uses TRBV28 and TRBJ2-1, with D possibly being TRBD2 (6 bases). Trimming left V 5 bases short and J 5 bases short, with 13 bases between. Germline CDR1 reads MDHEN; CDR2 reads SYDVKM. This CDR3 has 14 amino acids. The CDR3 loop reads CASSLRLEDNEQFF. The CDR3 coding sequence is TGTGCCAGCAGTCTCCGACTAGAGGACAATGAGCAGTTCTTC.

The chain couples TRBV10-3 to TRBJ2-3; TRBD2 matches 10 bases. Germline trimming cut 6 bases from V and 0 bases from J; bases unmatched to any gene: 9. CDR3 size: 17 residues. Germline V gives CDR1 ENHRY, CDR2 SYGVKD. The chain's CDR3 is CAISRTSGPSSTDTQYF. CDR3 coding DNA: TGTGCCATCAGCCGGACTAGCGGCCCCTCTAGCACAGATACGCAGTATTTT.

The chain links TRBV2 to TRBJ2-2, with 12 nucleotides matching TRBD2. Germline CDR1 is SNHLY and CDR2 is FYNNEI. The V gene end was trimmed by 3 bases and the J gene end by 3 bases; junction bases not matched to a gene: 5. The CDR3 runs to 17 residues. The CDR3 protein is CASSDLRLAGDTGELFF. CDR3 DNA sequence: TGTGCCAGCAGTGACCTCAGACTAGCGGGAGACACCGGGGAGCTGTTTTTT.

This chain uses TRBV20-1 with TRBJ1-1; D gene uncertain. Germline V gene sequence: CDR1 DFQATT, CDR2 SNEGSKA (reference sequence). This CDR3 comprises 10 residues. V gave up 2 bases and J gave up 7 bases, with 5 bases separating them. The DNA for the CDR3 is TGCAGTGCTAGATACGTTGAAGCTTTCTTT. Residues: CSARYVEAFF.

V is TRBV28 and J is TRBJ2-1; D gene uncertain. The CDR3 is 11 residues long. Germline V gene sequence: CDR1 MDHEN, CDR2 SYDVKM. The V end was cut by 6 bases, the J end by 6 bases, with 6 bases between. CDR3: CASSRINEQFF. In DNA form, the CDR3 reads TGTGCCAGCAGCCGCATCAATGAGCAGTTCTTC.

The chain is built from TRBV5-4 and TRBJ2-1; possibly TRBD1 for D (6 bases). Trimming removed 3 bases from V and 5 bases from J, with 15 bases in between. This CDR3 is built from 15 residues. Germline CDR1 and CDR2: SGHNT and YYREEE (reference sequence). CDR3 sequence (DNA): TGTGCCAGCAGCTCACAGGGCCATCCTAACAATGAGCAGTTCTTC. Translating it yields CASSSQGHPNNEQFF.

This clone was detected many times. The same CDR3 is also encoded by other DNA sequences in this sample. The chain joins TRBV5-1 to TRBJ2-4; maybe TRBD2 (7 bases). Deletions cut 0 bases from V and 5 bases from J, with 9 bases between. Looked up from germline, CDR1 is SGHRS and CDR2 is YFSETQ. The CDR3 sequence is 14 residues long. The CDR3 DNA sequence: TGCGCCAGCAGCTTGGCGGGGGGCGAAAACATTCAGTACTTC. This sequence encodes CASSLAGGENIQYF.

On this clone: This CDR3 is also generated by other DNA sequences in the sample. V usage is TRBV2 and J usage is TRBJ2-1; unclear D gene. The CDR3 length is 11 residues. Trimming removed 7 bases from V and 4 bases from J, with 5 bases in between. From germline, CDR1 is SNHLY and CDR2 FYNNEI. CDR3 amino acids: CASTGYNEQFF. The CDR3 nucleotides are TGTGCCAGCACCGGATACAATGAGCAGTTCTTC.

In nucleotides, the CDR3 is TGTGCCAGTAAGGGTACGACTAGCGGGAGCCACGAGCAGTACTTC. It yields the protein CASKGTTSGSHEQYF. The genes are TRBV19 and TRBJ2-7; 12 bases align to TRBD2. Germline CDR1 and CDR2: LNHDA and SQIVND (reference sequence). The CDR3 is 15 residues long. After removal of 7 bases from V and 5 bases from J, the junction contained 9 bases not matched to a gene.

Details on this clone: Since a far larger clone is one base different, this is likely a read error. V usage is TRBV30 and J usage is TRBJ2-5; possibly TRBD2 for D (5 bases). CDR1 is GTSNPN, CDR2 SVGIG, per germline (reference sequence). The CDR3 has 11 residues. The CDR3, as DNA: TGTGCCTGGAGTTGGGGAGAGTCCCAGTACTTC. Translating it yields CAWSWGESQYF. Variable domain in full (rest from reference TRBV30 and TRBJ2-5): SQTIHQWPATLVQPVGSPLSLECTVEGTSNPNLYWYRQAAGRGLQLLFYSVGIGQISSEVPQNLSASRPQDRQFILSSKKLLLSDSGFYLCAWSWGESQYFGPGTRLLVL.

This clone was counted only a few times. V usage is TRBV5-1 and J usage is TRBJ2-7; TRBD2 aligns across 7 bases. This CDR3 is built from 14 residues. Germline loops: CDR1 SGHRS, CDR2 YFSETQ. V dropped 1 base and J dropped 6; count of bases not matched to a gene: 7. The CDR3 DNA follows: TGCGCCAGCAGCTTGTGGGAGGGCCTTGGCGAGCAGTACTTC. It is translated as CASSLWEGLGEQYF. Full variable domain (remainder filled in from reference TRBV5-1 and TRBJ2-7): KAGVTQTPRYLIKTRGQQVTLSCSPISGHRSVSWYQQTPGQGLQFLFEYFSETQRNKGNFPGRFSGRQFSNSRSEMNVSTLELGDSALYLCASSLWEGLGEQYFGPGTRLTVT.

The chain recombines TRBV20-1 with TRBJ1-4; the D is unclear. This CDR3 is built from 11 residues. V shed 2 bases and J shed 8 bases, with 6 bases lying between them. CDR1 and CDR2 from the germline V gene are DFQATT and SNEGSKA (reference sequence). CDR3 protein: CSARSGEKLFF. The CDR3 DNA sequence: TGCAGTGCTAGATCGGGGGAAAAACTGTTTTTT.

V and J are TRBV27 and TRBJ2-1, with D unclear. This CDR3 spans 15 amino acids. Trimming took off 3 bases at V and 1 base at J, with 10 bases between the two ends. CDR1 MNHEY and CDR2 SMNVEV come from the germline V gene (reference sequence). CDR3 amino acids: CASSLKGWSYNEQFF. The DNA for the CDR3 is TGTGCCAGCAGTTTGAAGGGTTGGTCCTACAATGAGCAGTTCTTC.

The J gene is TRBJ1-4, the V gene TRBV30, with a weak D call TRBD1 (6 bases). The CDR3 spans 13 residues. The germline gives CDR1 GTSNPN, CDR2 SVGIG (reference sequence). V dropped 3 bases and J dropped 4 bases, with 9 bases sitting between them. The DNA for the CDR3 is TGTGCCTGGAGGGACAGACGTAATGAAAAACTGTTTTTT. This encodes CAWRDRRNEKLFF.

This clone was counted at least ten times. This same CDR3 is encoded by further DNA sequences in the sample. The genes are TRBV28 and TRBJ1-1; D is ambiguous. The CDR3 totals 13 residues. In germline, CDR1 is MDHEN, CDR2 SYDVKM. The ends were cut back, 6 bases at V and 0 bases at J, with 8 bases in the middle. CDR3 residues: CASSTTVNTEAFF. CDR3 bases: TGTGCCAGCAGCACTACGGTGAACACTGAAGCTTTCTTT. The variable domain in full, completed from reference TRBV28 and TRBJ1-1, reads DVKVTQSSRYLVKRTGEKVFLECVQDMDHENMFWYRQDPGLGLRLIYFSYDVKMKEKGDIPEGYSVSREKKERFSLILESASTNQTSMYLCASSTTVNTEAFFGQGTRLTVV.

The V call is TRBV6-1, the J call TRBJ1-5; D is unclear. CDR1 and CDR2 from the germline V gene are MNHNS and SASEGT. Trimming took 5 bases from V and 5 from J, leaving 10 bases between them. The CDR3 totals 13 residues. CDR3 loop: CASSFLRDQPQHF. CDR3 nucleotides: TGTGCCAGCAGTTTCCTCCGTGATCAGCCCCAGCATTTT.

This clone was counted a few times. The chain carries TRBV28 and TRBJ1-1; D is ambiguous. V was cut by 4 bases and J by 0 bases, with 9 bases left in between. The germline V gene has CDR1 MDHEN and CDR2 SYDVKM. This CDR3 contains 14 residues. In DNA, the CDR3 is TGTGCCAGCAGTTCCCCGCCCATGAACACTGAAGCTTTCTTT. Protein product: CASSSPPMNTEAFF.